This is a list of T cell receptor beta chains from one sample in a study of blood T cell repertoires in COVID-19. This table comes from immunoSEQ multiplex PCR, and its TCRdb copy is limited to in-frame clones, with some not included. Of some 290,000 clones in the sample, roughly nine tenths were seen once. The source material was peripheral blood. These TCRs come from a woman aged 30 to 39 with COVID-19, enrolled during active disease. The CDR3 runs from the conserved cysteine through the conserved F or W. Size is stated for part of the rows, as once, few or many counts, or as a class when the clone is expanded.

v_gene: TRBV25-1
abundance: few
CDR3aa: CASSAFSPLLAETQYF

v_gene: TRBV5-1
abundance: -
CDR3aa: CASSRTGASTDTQYF

v_gene: TRBV5-4
abundance: -
CDR3aa: CASRPGTRGSTDTQYF

v_gene: TRBV10-2
abundance: once
CDR3aa: CASSELGVFETQYF

v_gene: TRBV4-1
abundance: -
CDR3aa: CASSQGMTGGFGNTIYF

v_gene: TRBV15
abundance: once
CDR3aa: CATSRDAVETDTQYF

v_gene: TRBV3-1/TRBV3-2
abundance: -
CDR3aa: CASSRVTGELFF

v_gene: TRBV28
abundance: -
CDR3aa: CASSSPGGSNYGYTF

v_gene: TRBV4-1
abundance: -
CDR3aa: CASSQDGQGAFGGELFF

v_gene: TRBV19
abundance: -
CDR3aa: CASSIRQGPNQPQHF

v_gene: TRBV19
abundance: -
CDR3aa: CASSIELNYNEQFF

v_gene: TRBV2
abundance: -
CDR3aa: CASSEVAGVETQYF

v_gene: TRBV7-6
abundance: -
CDR3aa: CASSRDRGQSPQHF

v_gene: TRBV5-5
abundance: -
CDR3aa: CASSAIRQGGEKLFF

v_gene: TRBV12-2
abundance: few
CDR3aa: CASRLGTGWTNNYGYTF

v_gene: TRBV6-1
abundance: few
CDR3aa: CASSELDRSNTEAFF

v_gene: TRBV2
abundance: few
CDR3aa: CASSEARGMNTEAFF

v_gene: TRBV18
abundance: -
CDR3aa: CASSPRDSKYEQYF

v_gene: TRBV2
abundance: -
CDR3aa: CASRPERGIGYEQYF

v_gene: TRBV6-5
abundance: -
CDR3aa: CASVFYGELFF

v_gene: TRBV19
abundance: -
CDR3aa: CASSTQPGYEQYF

v_gene: TRBV10-1
abundance: once
CDR3aa: CASSESGGLSYEQYF

v_gene: TRBV7-9
abundance: -
CDR3aa: CASSLGLAGGDTQYF

v_gene: TRBV5-1
abundance: -
CDR3aa: CASSLEGNYGYTF

v_gene: TRBV6-5
abundance: -
CDR3aa: CASSYSSRRGDEAFF

v_gene: TRBV10-3
abundance: -
CDR3aa: CAISYSGQGDYEQYF

v_gene: TRBV6-5
abundance: few
CDR3aa: CASSYEGTRGTGELFF

v_gene: TRBV7-7
abundance: -
CDR3aa: CASSPYPQGYEQYF

v_gene: TRBV15
abundance: once
CDR3aa: CATGAHYAYEQYF

v_gene: TRBV5-1
abundance: -
CDR3aa: CASSPLVGSKADTQYF

v_gene: TRBV27
abundance: -
CDR3aa: CASSLAGGDLAKNIQYF

v_gene: TRBV3-1/TRBV3-2
abundance: once
CDR3aa: CASSHAQGPNQPQHF

v_gene: TRBV13
abundance: once
CDR3aa: CASSLEGPTYEQYF

v_gene: TRBV14
abundance: -
CDR3aa: CASSPWDSQTLIYGYTF

v_gene: TRBV25-1
abundance: once
CDR3aa: CASSAPFPGRYTDTQYF

v_gene: TRBV5-6
abundance: -
CDR3aa: CASSTGLAEDYEQYF

v_gene: TRBV3-1/TRBV3-2
abundance: once
CDR3aa: CASRRSSGGARETQYF

v_gene: TRBV10-3
abundance: -
CDR3aa: CAISESLAGAPYNEQFF

v_gene: TRBV4-1
abundance: few
CDR3aa: CASSQPRDRTPYEQYF

v_gene: TRBV6-5
abundance: -
CDR3aa: CASSMGQLGNQPQHF

v_gene: TRBV6-5
abundance: -
CDR3aa: CASSQDRGTSNEQFF

v_gene: TRBV27
abundance: -
CDR3aa: CARRQTDEKLFF

v_gene: TRBV11-2
abundance: few
CDR3aa: CASRESQGWNNYGYTF

v_gene: TRBV9
abundance: -
CDR3aa: CASSVVSGTEAFF

v_gene: TRBV19
abundance: -
CDR3aa: CASARGQYLMNTEAFF

v_gene: TRBV5-1
abundance: -
CDR3aa: CASSRGREWIQYF

v_gene: TRBV27
abundance: -
CDR3aa: CASSLYQGTYEQYF

v_gene: TRBV4-1
abundance: -
CDR3aa: CASQRSEGYREQFF

v_gene: TRBV25-1
abundance: -
CDR3aa: CASSRRGATNEKLFF